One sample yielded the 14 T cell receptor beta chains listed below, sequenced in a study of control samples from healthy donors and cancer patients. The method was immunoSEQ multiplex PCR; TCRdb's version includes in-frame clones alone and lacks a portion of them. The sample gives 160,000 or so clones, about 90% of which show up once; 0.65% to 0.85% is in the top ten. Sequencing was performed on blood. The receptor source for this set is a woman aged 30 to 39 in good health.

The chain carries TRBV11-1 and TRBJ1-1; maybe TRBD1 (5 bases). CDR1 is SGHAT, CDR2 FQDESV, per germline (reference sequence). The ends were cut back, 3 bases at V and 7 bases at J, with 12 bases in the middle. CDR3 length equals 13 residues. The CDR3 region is CASSFVAGVEAFF. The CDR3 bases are TGTGCCAGCAGCTTTGTTGCGGGGGTTGAAGCTTTCTTT.

CDR3 sequence reads: CASSIQLAGVTDTQYF. The DNA of the CDR3 is TGTGCCAGTAGTATCCAACTAGCGGGAGTTACAGATACGCAGTATTTT. The chain joins TRBV19 to TRBJ2-3, with TRBD2 matching over 11 bases. CDR3 length: 16 residues. The J segment lost 3 bases and the V segment lost 3 bases, leaving 5 bases of the junction unmatched. Germline-derived CDR1 and CDR2 are LNHDA and SQIVND (reference sequence).

The CDR3 spells CAISESLYSNQPQHF. The CDR3 DNA follows: TGTGCCATCAGTGAGTCCCTATATAGCAATCAGCCCCAGCATTTT. The chain employs TRBV10-3 and TRBJ1-5, with D unclear. The germline V and J ends were trimmed by 0 bases and 0 bases, with 6 bases remaining between them. The CDR3 is made up of 15 amino acids. Germline-derived CDR1 and CDR2 are ENHRY and SYGVKD.

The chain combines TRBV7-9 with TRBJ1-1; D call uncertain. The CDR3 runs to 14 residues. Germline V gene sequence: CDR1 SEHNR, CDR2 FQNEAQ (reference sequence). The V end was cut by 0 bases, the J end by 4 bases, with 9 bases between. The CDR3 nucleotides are TGTGCCAGCAGCTTAGCTGACATAATCACTGAAGCTTTCTTT. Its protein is CASSLADIITEAFF.

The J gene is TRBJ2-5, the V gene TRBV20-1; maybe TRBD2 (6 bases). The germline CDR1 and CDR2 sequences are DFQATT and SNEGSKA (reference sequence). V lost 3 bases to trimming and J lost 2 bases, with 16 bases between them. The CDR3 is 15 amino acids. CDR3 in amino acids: CSASAGPRSQETQYF. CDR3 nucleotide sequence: TGCAGTGCTAGTGCGGGGCCCCGTTCTCAAGAGACCCAGTACTTC.

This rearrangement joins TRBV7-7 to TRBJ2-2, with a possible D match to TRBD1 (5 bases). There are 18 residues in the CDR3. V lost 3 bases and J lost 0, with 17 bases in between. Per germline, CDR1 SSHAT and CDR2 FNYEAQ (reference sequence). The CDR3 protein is CASSFFPQGFANTGELFF. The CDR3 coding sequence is TGTGCCAGCAGCTTTTTCCCCCAGGGATTCGCGAACACCGGGGAGCTGTTTTTT.

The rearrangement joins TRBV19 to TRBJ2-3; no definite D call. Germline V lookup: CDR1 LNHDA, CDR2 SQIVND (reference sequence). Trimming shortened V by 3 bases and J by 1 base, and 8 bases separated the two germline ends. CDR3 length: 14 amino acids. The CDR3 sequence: CASSIDGGTDTQYF. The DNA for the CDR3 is TGTGCCAGTAGTATCGACGGCGGCACAGATACGCAGTATTTT.

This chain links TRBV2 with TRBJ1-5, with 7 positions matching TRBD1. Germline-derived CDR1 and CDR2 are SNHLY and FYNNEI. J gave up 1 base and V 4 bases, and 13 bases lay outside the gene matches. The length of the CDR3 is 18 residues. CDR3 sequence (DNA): TGTGCCAGCAGTGGGCCCCCATACAGGGGCGACAGCAATCAGCCCCAGCATTTT. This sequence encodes CASSGPPYRGDSNQPQHF. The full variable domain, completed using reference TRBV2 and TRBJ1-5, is EPEVTQTPSHQVTQMGQEVILRCVPISNHLYFYWYRQILGQKVEFLVSFYNNEISEKSEIFDDQFSVERPDGSNFTLKIRSTKLEDSAMYFCASSGPPYRGDSNQPQHFGDGTRLSIL.

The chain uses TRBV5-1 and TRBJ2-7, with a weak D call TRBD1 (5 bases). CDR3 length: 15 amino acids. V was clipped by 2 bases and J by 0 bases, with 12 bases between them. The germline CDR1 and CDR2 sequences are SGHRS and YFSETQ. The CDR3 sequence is CASSFDSTLSYEQYF. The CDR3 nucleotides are TGCGCCAGCAGCTTTGACAGTACACTCTCCTACGAGCAGTACTTC.

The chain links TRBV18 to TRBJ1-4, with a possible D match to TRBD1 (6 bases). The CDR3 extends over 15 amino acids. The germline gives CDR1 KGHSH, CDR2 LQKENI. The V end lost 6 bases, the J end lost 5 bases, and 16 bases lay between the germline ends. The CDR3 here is CASSLEQGFNEKLFF. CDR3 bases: TGTGCCAGCTCGCTGGAACAGGGCTTCAATGAAAAACTGTTTTTT.

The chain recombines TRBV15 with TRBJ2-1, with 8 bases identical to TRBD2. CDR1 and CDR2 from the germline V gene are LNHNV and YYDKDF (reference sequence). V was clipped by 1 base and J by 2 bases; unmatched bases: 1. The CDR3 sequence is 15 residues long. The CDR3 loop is CATSRAGRAYNEQFF. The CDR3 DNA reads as TGTGCCACCAGCAGAGCCGGGAGGGCCTACAATGAGCAGTTCTTC.

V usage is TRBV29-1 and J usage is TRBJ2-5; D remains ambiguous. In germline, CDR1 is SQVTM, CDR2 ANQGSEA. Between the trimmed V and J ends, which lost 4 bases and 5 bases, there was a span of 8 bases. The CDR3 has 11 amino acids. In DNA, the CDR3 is TGCAGCGTTGGTCTTGGGGAGACCCAGTACTTC. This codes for CSVGLGETQYF.

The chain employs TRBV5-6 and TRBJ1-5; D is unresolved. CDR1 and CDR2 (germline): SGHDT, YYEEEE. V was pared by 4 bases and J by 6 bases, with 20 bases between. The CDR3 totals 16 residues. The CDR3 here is CASSQGPQALSQPQHF. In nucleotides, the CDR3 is TGTGCCAGCAGCCAAGGACCACAAGCTTTGAGTCAGCCCCAGCATTTT. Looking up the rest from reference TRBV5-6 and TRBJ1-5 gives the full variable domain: DAGVTQSPTHLIKTRGQQVTLRCSPKSGHDTVSWYQQALGQGPQFIFQYYEEEERQRGNFPDRFSGHQFPNYSSELNVNALLLGDSALYLCASSQGPQALSQPQHFGDGTRLSIL.

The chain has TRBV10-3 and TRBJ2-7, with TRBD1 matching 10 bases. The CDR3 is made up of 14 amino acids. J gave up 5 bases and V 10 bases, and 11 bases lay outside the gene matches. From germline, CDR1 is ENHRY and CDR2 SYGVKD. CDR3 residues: CATRGTGAGDEQYF. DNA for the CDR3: TGTGCCACCCGCGGGACAGGGGCCGGGGACGAGCAGTACTTC.